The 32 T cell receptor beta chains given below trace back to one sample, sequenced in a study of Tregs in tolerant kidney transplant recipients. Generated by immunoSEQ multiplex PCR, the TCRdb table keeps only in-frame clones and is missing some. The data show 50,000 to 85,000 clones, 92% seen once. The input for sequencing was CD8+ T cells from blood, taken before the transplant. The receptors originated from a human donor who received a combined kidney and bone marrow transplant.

The CDR3 DNA reads TGTGCCAGCAGCGGGCACCCAGGGGGCAGAAAGAGTGGCTACACCTTC. It translates to CASSGHPGGRKSGYTF. J is TRBJ1-2 and V is TRBV7-9; 8 bases are shared with TRBD1. The CDR3 runs to 16 residues. The ends lost 5 bases at V and 7 bases at J; junction bases unmatched: 15. Germline-derived CDR1 and CDR2 are SEHNR and FQNEAQ (reference sequence).

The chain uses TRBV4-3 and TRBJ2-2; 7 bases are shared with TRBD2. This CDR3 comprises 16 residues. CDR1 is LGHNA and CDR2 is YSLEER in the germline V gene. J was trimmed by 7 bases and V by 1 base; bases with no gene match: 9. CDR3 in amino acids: CASSQGGGSGVGELFF. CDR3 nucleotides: TGCGCCAGCAGCCAAGGGGGCGGGAGCGGGGTCGGGGAGCTGTTTTTT.

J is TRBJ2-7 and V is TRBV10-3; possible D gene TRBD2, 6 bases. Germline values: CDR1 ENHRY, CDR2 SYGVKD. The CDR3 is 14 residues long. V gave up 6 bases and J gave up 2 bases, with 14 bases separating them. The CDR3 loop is CAISGSGNTYEQYF. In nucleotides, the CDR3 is TGTGCCATCAGCGGGAGCGGTAACACCTACGAGCAGTACTTC.

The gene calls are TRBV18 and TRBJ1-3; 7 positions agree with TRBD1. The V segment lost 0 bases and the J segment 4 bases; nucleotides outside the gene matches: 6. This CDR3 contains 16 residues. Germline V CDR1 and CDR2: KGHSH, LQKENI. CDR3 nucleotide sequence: TGTGCCAGCTCACCACCGAAGACAGGGAGAGGAAACACCATATATTTT. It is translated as CASSPPKTGRGNTIYF.

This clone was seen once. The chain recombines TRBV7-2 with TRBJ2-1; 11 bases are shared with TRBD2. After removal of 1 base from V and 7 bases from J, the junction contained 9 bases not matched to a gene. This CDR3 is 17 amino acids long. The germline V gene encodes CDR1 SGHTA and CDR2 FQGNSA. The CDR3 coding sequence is TGTGCCAGCAGCTTAGGTGGGGGGCTAGCGGGAGGTAATGAGCAGTTCTTC. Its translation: CASSLGGGLAGGNEQFF.

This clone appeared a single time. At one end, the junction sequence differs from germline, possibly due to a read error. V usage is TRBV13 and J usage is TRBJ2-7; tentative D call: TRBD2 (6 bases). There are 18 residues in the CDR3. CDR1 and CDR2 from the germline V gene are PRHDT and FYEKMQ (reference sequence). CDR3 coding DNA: TGTGCCAGCAGCCCAACCCCGGGACTCCCGAACCTAATCTACGAGCAGTGCTTC. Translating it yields CASSPTPGLPNLIYEQCF.

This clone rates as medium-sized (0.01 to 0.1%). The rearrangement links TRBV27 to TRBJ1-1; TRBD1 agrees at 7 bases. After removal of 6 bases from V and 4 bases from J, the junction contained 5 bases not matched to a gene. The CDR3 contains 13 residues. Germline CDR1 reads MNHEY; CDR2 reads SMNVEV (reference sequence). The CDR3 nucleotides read TGTGCCAGCAGGCTAGGGGACAGCACTGAAGCTTTCTTT. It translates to CASRLGDSTEAFF.

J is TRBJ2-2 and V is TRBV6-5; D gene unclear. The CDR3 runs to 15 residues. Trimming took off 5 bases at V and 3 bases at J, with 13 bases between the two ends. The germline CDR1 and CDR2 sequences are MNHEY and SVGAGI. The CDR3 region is CASSPHYGYTGELFF. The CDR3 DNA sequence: TGTGCCAGCAGTCCCCACTACGGATACACCGGGGAGCTGTTTTTT.

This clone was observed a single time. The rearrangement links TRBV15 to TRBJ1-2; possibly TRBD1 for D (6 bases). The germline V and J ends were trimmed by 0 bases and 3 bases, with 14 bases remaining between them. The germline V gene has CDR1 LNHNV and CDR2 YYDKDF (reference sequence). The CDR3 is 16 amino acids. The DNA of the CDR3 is TGTGCCACCAGCAGAGATCTCGGAGGGGGGGACTATGGCTACACCTTC. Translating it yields CATSRDLGGGDYGYTF.

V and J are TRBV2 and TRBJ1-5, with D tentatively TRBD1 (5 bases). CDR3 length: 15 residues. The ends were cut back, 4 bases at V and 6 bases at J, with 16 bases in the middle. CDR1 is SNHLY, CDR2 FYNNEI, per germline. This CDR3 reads CASSGRGVGIQPQHF. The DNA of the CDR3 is TGTGCCAGCAGTGGAAGGGGCGTGGGGATTCAGCCCCAGCATTTT.

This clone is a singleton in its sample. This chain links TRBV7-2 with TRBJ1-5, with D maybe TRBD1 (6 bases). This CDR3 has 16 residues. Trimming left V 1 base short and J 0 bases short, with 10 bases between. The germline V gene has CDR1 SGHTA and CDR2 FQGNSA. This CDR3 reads CASSLGTAYSNQPQHF. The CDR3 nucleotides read TGTGCCAGCAGCTTAGGGACAGCTTATAGCAATCAGCCCCAGCATTTT.

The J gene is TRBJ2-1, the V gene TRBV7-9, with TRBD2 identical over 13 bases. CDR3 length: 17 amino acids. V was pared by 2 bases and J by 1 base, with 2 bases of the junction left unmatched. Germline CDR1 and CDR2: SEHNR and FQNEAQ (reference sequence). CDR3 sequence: CASSLPGLAGSYNEQFF. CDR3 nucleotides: TGTGCCAGCAGCTTACCGGGACTAGCGGGATCCTACAATGAGCAGTTCTTC.

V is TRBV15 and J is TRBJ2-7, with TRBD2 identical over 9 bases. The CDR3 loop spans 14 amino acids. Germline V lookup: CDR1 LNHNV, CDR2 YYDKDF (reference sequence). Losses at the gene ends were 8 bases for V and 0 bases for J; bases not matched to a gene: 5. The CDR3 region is CATRLAGNSYEQYF. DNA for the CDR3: TGTGCCACCCGTCTAGCGGGGAACTCCTACGAGCAGTACTTC.

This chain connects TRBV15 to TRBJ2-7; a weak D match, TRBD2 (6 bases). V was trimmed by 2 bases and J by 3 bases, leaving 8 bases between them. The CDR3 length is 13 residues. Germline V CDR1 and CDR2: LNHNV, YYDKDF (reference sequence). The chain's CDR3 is CATSRSDYYEQYF. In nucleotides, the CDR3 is TGTGCCACCAGCAGATCGGACTACTACGAGCAGTACTTC.

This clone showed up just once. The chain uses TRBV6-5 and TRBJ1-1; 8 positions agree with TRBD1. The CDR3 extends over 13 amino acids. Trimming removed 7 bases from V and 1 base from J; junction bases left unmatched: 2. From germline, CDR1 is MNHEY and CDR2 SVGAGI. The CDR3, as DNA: TGTGCCAGCAAAGGGACAGGGAACACTGAAGCTTTCTTT. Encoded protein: CASKGTGNTEAFF.

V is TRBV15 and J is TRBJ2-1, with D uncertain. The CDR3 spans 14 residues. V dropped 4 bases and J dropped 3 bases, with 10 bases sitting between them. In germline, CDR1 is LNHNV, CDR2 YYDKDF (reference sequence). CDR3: CATSKVLNYNEQFF. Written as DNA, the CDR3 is TGTGCCACCAGCAAAGTACTCAACTACAATGAGCAGTTCTTC.

This CDR3 reads CASSDRTSGRVEQFF. CDR3 coding DNA: TGTGCCAGCAGCGATCGGACTAGCGGGAGAGTTGAGCAGTTCTTC. The V gene is TRBV7-3, the J gene TRBJ2-1, with 13 bases fitting TRBD2. With V trimmed by 5 bases and J by 9 bases, 7 bases remained unmatched. The CDR3 contains 15 residues. Per germline, CDR1 SGHTA and CDR2 FQGTGA.

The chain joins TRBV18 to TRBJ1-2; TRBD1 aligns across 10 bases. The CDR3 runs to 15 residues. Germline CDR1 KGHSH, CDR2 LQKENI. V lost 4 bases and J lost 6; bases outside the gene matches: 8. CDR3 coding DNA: TGTGCCAGCTCACTTCCCGATGGGACAGGGGATGGCTACACCTTC. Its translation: CASSLPDGTGDGYTF.

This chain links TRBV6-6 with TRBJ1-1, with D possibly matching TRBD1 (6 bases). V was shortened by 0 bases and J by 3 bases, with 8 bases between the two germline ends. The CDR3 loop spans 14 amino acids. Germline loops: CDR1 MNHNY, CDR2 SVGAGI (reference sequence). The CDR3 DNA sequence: TGTGCCAGCAGTTACTCTGAGGGGGACACTGAAGCTTTCTTT. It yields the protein CASSYSEGDTEAFF.

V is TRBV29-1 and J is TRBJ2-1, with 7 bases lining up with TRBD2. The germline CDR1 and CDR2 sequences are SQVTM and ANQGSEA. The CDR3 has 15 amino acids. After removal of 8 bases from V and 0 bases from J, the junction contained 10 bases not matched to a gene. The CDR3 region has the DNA TGCAGCATTAGAAAAGCGGGGAGCTCCTACAATGAGCAGTTCTTC. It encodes CSIRKAGSSYNEQFF.

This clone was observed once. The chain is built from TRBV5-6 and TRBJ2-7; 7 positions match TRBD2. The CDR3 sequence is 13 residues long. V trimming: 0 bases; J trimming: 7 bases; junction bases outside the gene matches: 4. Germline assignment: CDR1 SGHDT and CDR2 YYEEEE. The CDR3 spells CASSLGLAREQYF. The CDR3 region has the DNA TGTGCCAGCAGCTTGGGACTAGCTCGGGAGCAGTACTTC.

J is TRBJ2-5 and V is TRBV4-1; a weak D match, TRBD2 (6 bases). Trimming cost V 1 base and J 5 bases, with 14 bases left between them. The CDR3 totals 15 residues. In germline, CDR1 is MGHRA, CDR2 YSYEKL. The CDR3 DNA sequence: TGCGCCAGCAGCCAAGTGGGGGGTTTGTTCGAGACCCAGTACTTC. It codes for CASSQVGGLFETQYF.

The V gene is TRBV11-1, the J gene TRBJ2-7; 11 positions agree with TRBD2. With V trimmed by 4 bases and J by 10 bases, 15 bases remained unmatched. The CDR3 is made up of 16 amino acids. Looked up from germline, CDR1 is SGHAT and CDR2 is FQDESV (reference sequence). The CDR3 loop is CASSSHLSGRAVLQYF. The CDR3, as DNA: TGTGCCAGCAGCTCCCACCTTAGCGGGAGGGCCGTTTTACAGTACTTC.

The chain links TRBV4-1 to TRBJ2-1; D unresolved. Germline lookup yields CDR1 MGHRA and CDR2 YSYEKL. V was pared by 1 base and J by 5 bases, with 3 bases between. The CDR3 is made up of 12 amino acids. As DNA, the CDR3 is TGCGCCAGCAGCCAAGCTGACAATGAGCAGTTCTTC. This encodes CASSQADNEQFF.

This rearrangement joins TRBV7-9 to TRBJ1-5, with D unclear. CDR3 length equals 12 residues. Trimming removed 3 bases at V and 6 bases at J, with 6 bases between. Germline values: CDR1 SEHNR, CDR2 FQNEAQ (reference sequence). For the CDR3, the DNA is TGTGCCAGCAGCTTGGGGAGTCAGCCCCAGCATTTT. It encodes CASSLGSQPQHF.

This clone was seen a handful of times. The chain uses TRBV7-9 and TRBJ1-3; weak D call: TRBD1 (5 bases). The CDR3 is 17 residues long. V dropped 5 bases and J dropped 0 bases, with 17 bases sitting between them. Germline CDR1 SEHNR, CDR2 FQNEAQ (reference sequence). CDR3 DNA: TGTGCCAGCAGCCAAGTCTACACGGACATCTCTGGAAACACCATATATTTT. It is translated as CASSQVYTDISGNTIYF.

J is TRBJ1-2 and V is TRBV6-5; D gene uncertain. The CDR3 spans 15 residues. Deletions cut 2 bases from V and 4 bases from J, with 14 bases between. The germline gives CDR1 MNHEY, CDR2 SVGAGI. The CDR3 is CASSYTYPWSYGYTF. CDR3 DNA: TGTGCCAGCAGTTACACATACCCTTGGAGCTATGGCTACACCTTC.

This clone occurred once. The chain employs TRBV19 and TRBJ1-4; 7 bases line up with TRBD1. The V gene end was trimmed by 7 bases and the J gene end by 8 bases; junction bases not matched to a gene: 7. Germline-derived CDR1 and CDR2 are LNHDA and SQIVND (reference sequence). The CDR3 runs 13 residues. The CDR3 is CASTDRKEEKLFF. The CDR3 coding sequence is TGTGCCAGTACGGACAGGAAGGAGGAAAAACTGTTTTTT.

The CDR3 loop reads CASSPLTGGEIPGANVLTF. In DNA, the CDR3 is TGTGCCAGCAGCCCTCTAACAGGGGGCGAAATCCCTGGGGCCAACGTCCTGACTTTC. J is TRBJ2-6 and V is TRBV7-6; 9 bases map to TRBD1. Germline V gene sequence: CDR1 SGHVS, CDR2 FNYEAQ. J gave up 2 bases and V 5 bases, and 13 bases lay outside the gene matches. This CDR3 region has 19 residues.

The CDR3 DNA follows: TGTGCCAGCAGCTGGGGGCTCGGTCAGCCCCAGCATTTT. Encoded protein: CASSWGLGQPQHF. The V and J genes are TRBV7-6 and TRBJ1-5, with TRBD1 as a possible D gene (6 bases). Trimming removed 4 bases at V and 6 bases at J, with 10 bases between. Germline assignment: CDR1 SGHVS and CDR2 FNYEAQ. The CDR3 sequence is 13 residues long.

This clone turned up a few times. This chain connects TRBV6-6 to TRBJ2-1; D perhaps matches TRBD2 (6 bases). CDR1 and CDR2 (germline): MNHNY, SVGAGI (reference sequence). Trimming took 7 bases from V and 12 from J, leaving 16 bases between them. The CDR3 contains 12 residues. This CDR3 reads CASTKEGVGQFF. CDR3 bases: TGTGCCAGCACCAAGGAGGGAGTAGGGCAGTTCTTC.

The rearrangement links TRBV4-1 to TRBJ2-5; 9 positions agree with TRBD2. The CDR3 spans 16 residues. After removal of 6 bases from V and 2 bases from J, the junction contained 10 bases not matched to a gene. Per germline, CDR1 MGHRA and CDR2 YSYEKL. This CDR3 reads CASRDLAGAQQETQYF. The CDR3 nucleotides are TGCGCCAGCAGGGATTTAGCGGGAGCCCAACAAGAGACCCAGTACTTC.